These 25 T cell receptor beta chains were sequenced from one sample in a study of cytomegalovirus exposure and HLA in healthy donors (dated by TCRdb to the late 2010s). Libraries were made using the immunoSEQ multiplex PCR assay. The multiplex PCR relied on a mix of 60 forward primers for TCR Vbeta segments and 13 reverse primers for TCR Jbeta segments. The table was pulled from immuneACCESS by TCRdb, which kept in-frame rearrangements only. Such tables lose some clones; where checked, under half of the loss comes from unresolved V genes, and the rest has no known cause. Recorded for this sample are some 190,000 clones; 77% of them occurred a single time. The ten biggest clones cover over 2% of the sample. The sample was PBMCs. The receptors here all came from a woman aged 30 to 39 in good health and CMV-seropositive.

This clone was counted between two and nine times. This chain joins TRBV27 and TRBJ1-2; D possibly corresponds to TRBD1 (6 bases). The length of the CDR3 is 15 residues. The V gene's germline CDR1 is MNHEY and CDR2 SMNVEV (reference sequence). Trimming cost V 6 bases and J 4 bases, with 18 bases left between them. The CDR3 reads CASSAGGGSSYGYTF. CDR3 nucleotides: TGTGCCAGCAGCGCGGGGGGGGGCTCTAGCTATGGCTACACCTTC.

The chain carries TRBV7-2 and TRBJ1-2, with no clear D. The V gene's germline CDR1 is SGHTA and CDR2 FQGNSA. Trimming cost V 1 base and J 2 bases, with 8 bases left between them. This CDR3 is 14 amino acids long. CDR3 coding DNA: TGTGCCAGCAGCTTAGGCGGTAAAAACTATGGCTACACCTTC. Translated, it gives CASSLGGKNYGYTF.

The V gene is TRBV27, the J gene TRBJ2-1; 10 nucleotides agree with TRBD2. The CDR3 consists of 16 residues. Germline lookup yields CDR1 MNHEY and CDR2 SMNVEV (reference sequence). V trimming: 5 bases; J trimming: 10 bases; junction bases outside the gene matches: 14. CDR3 protein: CASSPPGLALLREQFF. The CDR3 region has the DNA TGTGCCAGCAGTCCGCCGGGACTAGCGCTCCTTCGAGAGCAGTTCTTC.

The chain is built from TRBV18 and TRBJ2-7; 7 bases map to TRBD1. With V trimmed by 5 bases and J by 3 bases, 13 bases remained unmatched. The CDR3 has 16 residues. Germline V gene lookup returns CDR1 KGHSH and CDR2 LQKENI. CDR3 nucleotide sequence: TGTGCCAGCTCAAGATCACAGGGGAATTTCTTCTACGAGCAGTACTTC. Amino acids: CASSRSQGNFFYEQYF.

The chain has TRBV2 and TRBJ1-4, with D perhaps matching TRBD1 (5 bases). Germline V lookup: CDR1 SNHLY, CDR2 FYNNEI. The germline V and J ends were trimmed by 7 bases and 7 bases, with 19 bases remaining between them. CDR3 size: 15 residues. CDR3 DNA sequence: TGTGCCAGCATTAGTTCTCGGACACTTGGTGAAAAACTGTTTTTT. Amino acid sequence: CASISSRTLGEKLFF. The full variable domain, in which reference TRBV2 and TRBJ1-4 provide the parts outside the CDR3, is EPEVTQTPSHQVTQMGQEVILRCVPISNHLYFYWYRQILGQKVEFLVSFYNNEISEKSEIFDDQFSVERPDGSNFTLKIRSTKLEDSAMYFCASISSRTLGEKLFFGSGTQLSVL.

V and J are TRBV5-1 and TRBJ2-7; 11 nucleotides line up with TRBD2. The CDR3 is made up of 15 amino acids. Per the germline V gene, CDR1 is SGHRS and CDR2 is YFSETQ. V dropped 0 bases and J dropped 2; count of bases not matched to a gene: 1. CDR3 coding DNA: TGCGCCAGCAGCTTGGGTAGCGGGGGGGCCTACGAGCAGTACTTC. Its protein is CASSLGSGGAYEQYF. The whole variable domain, remainder taken from reference TRBV5-1 and TRBJ2-7, is KAGVTQTPRYLIKTRGQQVTLSCSPISGHRSVSWYQQTPGQGLQFLFEYFSETQRNKGNFPGRFSGRQFSNSRSEMNVSTLELGDSALYLCASSLGSGGAYEQYFGPGTRLTVT.

The rearrangement joins TRBV7-9 to TRBJ1-2; 9 bases map to TRBD1. V lost 5 bases, J lost 4 bases, and 2 bases stayed unmatched. The CDR3 consists of 13 residues. Germline V gene data show CDR1 as SEHNR and CDR2 as FQNEAQ (reference sequence). The CDR3, as DNA: TGTGCCAGCAGCCCGGACAGGGGCTATGGCTACACCTTC. Translating it yields CASSPDRGYGYTF.

In the case of this clone: Distinct nucleotide sequences in the sample also encode this CDR3. The V gene is TRBV9, the J gene TRBJ2-7; D is possibly TRBD1 (5 bases). Trimming removed 0 bases at V and 0 bases at J, with 7 bases between. The CDR3 runs 14 residues. The germline V gene has CDR1 SGDLS and CDR2 YYNGEE. The CDR3 spells CASSVGGSSYEQYF. DNA of the CDR3: TGTGCCAGCAGCGTAGGGGGCAGCTCCTACGAGCAGTACTTC.

About this clone: At one end the junction does not follow the germline gene, possibly because of a read error. The chain is built from TRBV25-1 and TRBJ1-1; D is perhaps TRBD1 (5 bases). Germline CDR1 is MGHDK and CDR2 is SYGVNS. This CDR3 region has 12 residues. In nucleotides, the CDR3 is TGTGCCAGCAGTGAAGGCAGGGTCGGCTTTCTTTTT. Its protein product is CASSEGRVGFLF.

The chain is built from TRBV4-2 and TRBJ1-4; 8 positions agree with TRBD1. This CDR3 region has 15 residues. V lost 2 bases to trimming and J lost 5 bases; unmatched junction nucleotides: 4. Per germline, CDR1 LGHNA and CDR2 YNFKEQ. The CDR3 reads CASSQPGGVNEKLFF. For the CDR3, the DNA is TGTGCCAGCAGCCAACCAGGGGGCGTAAATGAAAAACTGTTTTTT.

This chain joins TRBV7-2 and TRBJ2-7; TRBD2 might be the D (6 bases). The CDR3 consists of 13 residues. With 3 bases removed from V and 6 bases from J, the gap between germline ends came to 12 bases. Germline CDR1 and CDR2: SGHTA and FQGNSA. CDR3 bases: TGTGCCAGCAGCTTGAGGAGGGCGGGCGAGCAGTACTTC. Amino acid sequence: CASSLRRAGEQYF.

The chain joins TRBV5-1 to TRBJ1-1; D gene uncertain. The CDR3 consists of 14 residues. The V end was cut by 6 bases, the J end by 3 bases, with 15 bases between. Germline V CDR1 and CDR2: SGHRS, YFSETQ. The CDR3 spells CASTPTGMDTEAFF. CDR3 nucleotide sequence: TGCGCCAGCACCCCCACCGGGATGGACACTGAAGCTTTCTTT.

The rearrangement uses TRBV7-8 and TRBJ2-5; D is undetermined. Between the trimmed V and J ends, which lost 4 bases and 0 bases, there was a span of 3 bases. This CDR3 comprises 12 residues. CDR1 is SGHVS, CDR2 FQNEAQ, per germline. CDR3 in amino acids: CASSSYQETQYF. The CDR3 DNA reads as TGTGCCAGCAGCTCGTACCAAGAGACCCAGTACTTC.

The J gene is TRBJ1-1, the V gene TRBV14; possibly TRBD1 for D (5 bases). V lost 8 bases and J lost 1, with 14 bases in between. The CDR3 loop spans 14 amino acids. The germline V gene has CDR1 SGHDN and CDR2 FVKESK. CDR3 bases: TGTGCCAGCGACATTTATAGGGGGAACACTGAAGCTTTCTTT. It yields the protein CASDIYRGNTEAFF.

This clone was seen a few times. The genes are TRBV7-9 and TRBJ2-1, with D maybe TRBD2 (5 bases). This CDR3 is 15 amino acids long. CDR1 is SEHNR, CDR2 FQNEAQ, per germline (reference sequence). The germline V and J ends were trimmed by 4 bases and 3 bases, with 13 bases remaining between them. The chain's CDR3 is CASSSDSAGYNEQFF. The CDR3 nucleotides read TGTGCCAGCAGCTCGGACTCTGCTGGCTACAATGAGCAGTTCTTC.

This rearrangement joins TRBV6-4 to TRBJ2-5, with a tentative D call TRBD1 (6 bases). CDR1 is MRHNA, CDR2 SNTAGT, per germline. This CDR3 comprises 18 residues. The V end lost 3 bases, the J end lost 1 base, and 21 bases lay between the germline ends. The DNA of the CDR3 is TGTGCCAGCAGTGATACGATGTGTGAAAAGACAGGCCAAGAGACCCAGTACTTC. Amino acids: CASSDTMCEKTGQETQYF.

This clone came up once. This chain joins TRBV2 and TRBJ1-6; no reliable D call. This CDR3 has 14 residues. V was pared by 5 bases and J by 5 bases, with 10 bases between. CDR1 and CDR2 from the germline V gene are SNHLY and FYNNEI. The CDR3 loop reads CASSLTRDNSPLHF. The CDR3 DNA is TGTGCCAGCAGTTTGACGAGGGATAATTCACCCCTCCACTTT.

The chain carries TRBV7-3 and TRBJ2-1; 7 nucleotides match TRBD2. After removal of 3 bases from V and 9 bases from J, the junction contained 5 bases not matched to a gene. This CDR3 comprises 13 residues. Germline V gene lookup returns CDR1 SGHTA and CDR2 FQGTGA. The CDR3 region is CASSLTSLREQFF. As DNA, the CDR3 is TGTGCCAGCAGCTTGACTAGCCTCCGTGAGCAGTTCTTC.

This clone was picked up one time. Other nucleotide sequences from this sample produce the same CDR3. The V call is TRBV30, the J call TRBJ2-7; 8 bases fit TRBD1. Germline V CDR1 and CDR2: GTSNPN, SVGIG (reference sequence). CDR3 length: 14 amino acids. The J segment lost 1 base and the V segment lost 0 bases, leaving 2 bases of the junction unmatched. CDR3 sequence: CAWSVQGGSYEQYF. Here the CDR3 DNA reads TGTGCCTGGAGTGTACAGGGGGGATCCTACGAGCAGTACTTC. Supplemented by reference TRBV30 and TRBJ2-7, the full variable domain reads SQTIHQWPATLVQPVGSPLSLECTVEGTSNPNLYWYRQAAGRGLQLLFYSVGIGQISSEVPQNLSASRPQDRQFILSSKKLLLSDSGFYLCAWSVQGGSYEQYFGPGTRLTVT.

This clone occurred a few times. The rearrangement uses TRBV2 and TRBJ1-4, with D unclear. Between the trimmed V and J ends, which lost 6 bases and 4 bases, there was a span of 12 bases. Germline values: CDR1 SNHLY, CDR2 FYNNEI. The CDR3 is 14 residues long. The CDR3 protein is CASRIEGGNEKLFF. CDR3 DNA: TGTGCCAGCAGGATAGAGGGAGGTAATGAAAAACTGTTTTTT.

V gene TRBV5-1 combines with J gene TRBJ2-7, with TRBD2 matching over 7 bases. After removal of 2 bases from V and 8 bases from J, the junction contained 10 bases not matched to a gene. The germline V gene encodes CDR1 SGHRS and CDR2 YFSETQ. The CDR3 has 14 amino acids. CDR3 bases: TGCGCCAGCAGCTTCGGGCGGGGGAATACCAAGCAGTACTTC. Translation: CASSFGRGNTKQYF.

This chain uses TRBV5-6 with TRBJ2-7, with D perhaps TRBD2 (5 bases). CDR1 is SGHDT, CDR2 YYEEEE, per germline. The germline V and J ends were trimmed by 6 bases and 0 bases, with 13 bases remaining between them. The CDR3 loop spans 14 amino acids. CDR3 sequence (DNA): TGTGCCAGCAAAACAGAGGGCCCCTCCTACGAGCAGTACTTC. It translates to CASKTEGPSYEQYF. The full variable domain, completed using reference TRBV5-6 and TRBJ2-7, is DAGVTQSPTHLIKTRGQQVTLRCSPKSGHDTVSWYQQALGQGPQFIFQYYEEEERQRGNFPDRFSGHQFPNYSSELNVNALLLGDSALYLCASKTEGPSYEQYFGPGTRLTVT.

This chain connects TRBV5-6 to TRBJ2-7, with D perhaps matching TRBD2 (7 bases). The CDR3 totals 14 residues. Trimming left V 1 base short and J 6 bases short, with 14 bases between. Germline V gene sequence: CDR1 SGHDT, CDR2 YYEEEE. The CDR3 spells CASSLYPGEGEQYF. The CDR3 coding sequence is TGTGCCAGCAGCTTGTACCCAGGGGAGGGCGAGCAGTACTTC.

The chain is built from TRBV7-9 and TRBJ2-7; 12 positions match TRBD1. Germline V lookup: CDR1 SEHNR, CDR2 FQNEAQ (reference sequence). The ends lost 5 bases at V and 5 bases at J; junction bases unmatched: 7. This CDR3 region has 15 residues. CDR3 coding DNA: TGTGCCAGCAGCACACCGGGACAGGGGGCTCACGAGCAGTACTTC. The encoded protein is CASSTPGQGAHEQYF.

The chain employs TRBV4-2 and TRBJ2-1; TRBD2 aligns across 14 bases. The junction had 0 bases not matched to a gene; V was cut back by 1 base and J by 4 bases. The germline gives CDR1 LGHNA, CDR2 YNFKEQ. The CDR3 length is 16 residues. This chain's CDR3 is CASSQGTSGGYNEQFF. As DNA, the CDR3 is TGTGCCAGCAGCCAAGGGACTAGCGGGGGGTACAATGAGCAGTTCTTC.